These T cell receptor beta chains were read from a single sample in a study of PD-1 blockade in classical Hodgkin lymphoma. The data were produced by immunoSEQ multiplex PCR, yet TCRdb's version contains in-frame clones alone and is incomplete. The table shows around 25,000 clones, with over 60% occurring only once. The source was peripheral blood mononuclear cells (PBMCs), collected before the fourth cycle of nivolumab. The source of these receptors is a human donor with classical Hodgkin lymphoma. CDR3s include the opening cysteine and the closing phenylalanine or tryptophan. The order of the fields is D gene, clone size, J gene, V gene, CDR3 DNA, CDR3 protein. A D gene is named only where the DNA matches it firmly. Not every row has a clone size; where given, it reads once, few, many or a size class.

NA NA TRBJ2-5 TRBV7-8 TGTGCCAGCAGCTGGCGGGGACAGCCCCGCCCCCGGACCCAGTACTTC CASSWRGQPRPRTQYF
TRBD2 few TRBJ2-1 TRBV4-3 TGCGCCAGCAGCCGCGGGGCTAGCGGGAGGCTTGAGCAGTTCTTC CASSRGASGRLEQFF
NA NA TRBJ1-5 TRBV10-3 TGTGCCATCTCGGGGGGGGGAAATCAGCCCCAGCATTTT CAISGGGNQPQHF
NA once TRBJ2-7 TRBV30 TGTGCCTGGAACACACAGGGTAAAGACTACGAGCAGTACTTC CAWNTQGKDYEQYF
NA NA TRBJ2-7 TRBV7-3 TGTGCCAGCAGCTTATATTCGTCGGACAGCTACTACGAGCAGTACTTC CASSLYSSDSYYEQYF
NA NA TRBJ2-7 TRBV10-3 TGTGCCATCAGTGACAGAGCCTACGAGCAGTACTTC CAISDRAYEQYF
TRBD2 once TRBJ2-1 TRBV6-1 TGTGCCAGCAGAAGTAGCGGGAGGGTCGAGCAGTTCTTC CASRSSGRVEQFF
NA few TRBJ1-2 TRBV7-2 TGTGCCAGCAGTCCATCATGGGGGAATGGCTACACCTTC CASSPSWGNGYTF
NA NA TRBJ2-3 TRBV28 TGTGCCAGCAGTAATAGAGCCACAGATACGCAGTATTTT CASSNRATDTQYF
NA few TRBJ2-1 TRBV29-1 TGCAGCGTTGCCTCATGGAGTTCCTACAATGAGCAGTTCTTC CSVASWSSYNEQFF
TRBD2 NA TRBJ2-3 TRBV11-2 TGTGCCAGCAGCCTCCTGGGGCGGGGGGGCACAGATACGCAGTATTTT CASSLLGRGGTDTQYF
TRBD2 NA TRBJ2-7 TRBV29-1 TGCAGCGTTGGGGTTAGCGGGAGGTACGAGCAGTACTTC CSVGVSGRYEQYF
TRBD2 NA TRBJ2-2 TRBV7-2 TGTGCCAGCAGCTTACCCCCGGCGAGCGGGGGGGCTCCCGGGGAGCTGTTTTTT CASSLPPASGGAPGELFF
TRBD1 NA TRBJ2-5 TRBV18 TGTGCCAGCTCATACAACAGGGGGGAGACCCAGTACTTC CASSYNRGETQYF
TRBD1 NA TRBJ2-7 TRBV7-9 TGTGCCAGCAGCTTCCGGGACAGTCCCTACGAGCAGTACTTC CASSFRDSPYEQYF
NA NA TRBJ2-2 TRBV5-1 TGCGCGGGACGGGAAACGAACACCGGGGAGCTGTTTTTT CAGRETNTGELFF
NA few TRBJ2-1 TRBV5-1 TGCGCCAGCAGCTTCTACCAGATACTACAAGGGGCATACAATGAGCAGTTCTTC CASSFYQILQGAYNEQFF
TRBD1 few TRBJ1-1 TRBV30 TGTGCCTTGACCCCGGGACAGATGAACACTGAAGCTTTCTTT CALTPGQMNTEAFF
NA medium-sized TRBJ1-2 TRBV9 TGTGCCAGCAGCGTCTCGAGAAGCGGCTACACCTTC CASSVSRSGYTF
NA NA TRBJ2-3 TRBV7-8 TGTGCCAGCAGCTCTCCCCAGGTTGCGGATACGCAGTATTTT CASSSPQVADTQYF
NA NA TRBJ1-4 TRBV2 TGTGCCAGCAGTTTCCAGCCAGCAACTAATGAAAAACTGTTTTTT CASSFQPATNEKLFF
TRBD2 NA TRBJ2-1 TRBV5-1 TGCGCCAGCAGCTTGGGGACTAGCGGAAATCCGGACAATGAGCAGTTCTTC CASSLGTSGNPDNEQFF
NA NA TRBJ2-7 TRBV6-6 TGTGCCAGCAGCTTACAGGGTGCCTCCTACGAGCAGTACTTC CASSLQGASYEQYF
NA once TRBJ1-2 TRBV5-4 TGTGCCAGCAGCTTGGTTGGCATCAACTATGGCTACACCTTC CASSLVGINYGYTF
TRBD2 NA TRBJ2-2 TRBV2 TGTGCCAGCAGTGTTGGGCCGGGCGGGGGGCAGGTCGGGGAGCTGTTTTTT CASSVGPGGGQVGELFF
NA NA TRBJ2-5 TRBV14 TGTGCCAGCAGCCGCCTCAGGAGGGAGACCCAGTACTTC CASSRLRRETQYF
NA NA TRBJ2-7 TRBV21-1 TGTGCCAGCAGCAAAACAATGCCTAGCGGCTACGAGCAGTACTTC CASSKTMPSGYEQYF
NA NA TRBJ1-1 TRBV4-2 TGTGCCAGCAGCCAAGTCTCACGCCACCAAGAAGCTTTCTTT CASSQVSRHQEAFF